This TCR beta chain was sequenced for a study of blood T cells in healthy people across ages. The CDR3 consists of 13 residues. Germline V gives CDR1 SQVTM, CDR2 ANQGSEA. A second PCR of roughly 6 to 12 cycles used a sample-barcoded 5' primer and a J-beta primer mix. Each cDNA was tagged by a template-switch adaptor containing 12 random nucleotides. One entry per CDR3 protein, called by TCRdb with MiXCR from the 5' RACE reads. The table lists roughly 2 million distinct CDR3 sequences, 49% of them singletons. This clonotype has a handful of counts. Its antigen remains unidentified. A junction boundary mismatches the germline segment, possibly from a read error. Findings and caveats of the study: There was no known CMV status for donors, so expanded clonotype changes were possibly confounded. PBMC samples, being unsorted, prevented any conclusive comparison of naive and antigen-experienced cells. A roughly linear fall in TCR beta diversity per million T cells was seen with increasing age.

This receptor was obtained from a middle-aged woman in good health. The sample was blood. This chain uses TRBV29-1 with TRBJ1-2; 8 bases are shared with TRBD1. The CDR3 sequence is CGILTGGNNGYTF. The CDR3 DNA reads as TGCGGGATTCTAACAGGGGGTAACAATGGCTACACCTTC.